Each of the 19 T cell receptor beta chains below was sequenced from the same sample in a study of blood T cell repertoires in COVID-19. The protocol was immunoSEQ multiplex PCR, while the TCRdb copy is restricted to in-frame clones and leaves out a portion. The data hold about 150,000 clones, with roughly 80% observed a single time. The source material was peripheral blood. Receptors originate from a woman between 55 and 75 years old with acute or convalescent COVID-19.

This chain uses TRBV19 with TRBJ1-1; 11 bases are shared with TRBD1. The CDR3 has 14 amino acids. Germline trimming cut 4 bases from V and 5 bases from J; bases unmatched to any gene: 3. The germline CDR1 and CDR2 sequences are LNHDA and SQIVND (reference sequence). Written as DNA, the CDR3 is TGTGCCAGTAGTAGCCGGGACAGGGGGACTGAAGCTTTCTTT. Translating it yields CASSSRDRGTEAFF.

This chain connects TRBV10-1 to TRBJ2-1; TRBD1 matches 8 bases. J was trimmed by 7 bases and V by 10 bases; bases with no gene match: 9. Germline V gene sequence: CDR1 WNHNN, CDR2 SYGVQD (reference sequence). This CDR3 comprises 13 residues. The CDR3 here is CATRTGLGNEQFF. CDR3 DNA: TGCGCCACTCGGACAGGGCTCGGGAATGAGCAGTTCTTC.

The chain combines TRBV5-1 with TRBJ2-5; 9 bases fit TRBD2. Germline-derived CDR1 and CDR2 are SGHRS and YFSETQ. V lost 5 bases, J lost 5 bases, and 7 bases stayed unmatched. This CDR3 has 14 amino acids. The CDR3 spells CASSSSSGTETQYF. The DNA of the CDR3 is TGCGCCAGCAGTTCGTCTAGCGGGACGGAGACCCAGTACTTC.

This chain uses TRBV5-5 with TRBJ1-5; D might be TRBD1 (5 bases). Trimming left V 1 base short and J 8 bases short, with 19 bases between. This CDR3 spans 16 amino acids. Germline loops: CDR1 SGHKS, CDR2 YYEKEE (reference sequence). This chain's CDR3 is CASSLKGSVGREPQHF. In nucleotides, the CDR3 is TGTGCCAGCAGCTTGAAGGGGTCAGTTGGCCGGGAGCCCCAGCATTTT.

The rearrangement uses TRBV18 and TRBJ1-5; D may be TRBD1 (5 bases). CDR3 size: 15 residues. The V end was cut by 4 bases, the J end by 0 bases, with 10 bases between. In germline, CDR1 is KGHSH, CDR2 LQKENI. The CDR3 nucleotides read TGTGCCAGCTCACATGACAGTAATAGCAATCAGCCCCAGCATTTT. It is translated as CASSHDSNSNQPQHF.

The chain carries TRBV19 and TRBJ1-2, with 7 bases identical to TRBD1. There are 16 residues in the CDR3. J gave up 1 base and V 6 bases, and 11 bases lay outside the gene matches. Germline values: CDR1 LNHDA, CDR2 SQIVND (reference sequence). The CDR3 loop is CASSQDPGQINYGYTF. In DNA form, the CDR3 reads TGTGCCAGTAGCCAAGATCCGGGACAGATTAACTATGGCTACACCTTC.

On this clone itself: Other DNA sequences within the sample encode an identical CDR3. This chain links TRBV19 with TRBJ1-6, with 8 bases matching TRBD1. Germline V gives CDR1 LNHDA, CDR2 SQIVND (reference sequence). The trim removed 2 bases at V and 7 bases at J, leaving 1 base unmatched. The CDR3 spans 14 residues. CDR3 coding DNA: TGTGCCAGTAGTATACAGGGGGCCAATTCACCCCTCCACTTT. Amino acids: CASSIQGANSPLHF.

The gene calls are TRBV9 and TRBJ1-1; TRBD1 agrees at 8 bases. Germline V gene sequence: CDR1 SGDLS, CDR2 YYNGEE. The CDR3 totals 16 residues. With V trimmed by 3 bases and J by 6 bases, 13 bases remained unmatched. Written as DNA, the CDR3 is TGTGCCAGCAGCGCCCGATACGGACAGGGCGGACCTGAAGCTTTCTTT. Translated, it gives CASSARYGQGGPEAFF.

This chain joins TRBV7-8 and TRBJ2-7; 9 bases map to TRBD1. Germline CDR1 SGHVS, CDR2 FQNEAQ. Germline trimming cut 1 base from V and 8 bases from J; bases unmatched to any gene: 6. This CDR3 spans 14 amino acids. The CDR3 here is CASSLERGQGQQYF. Written as DNA, the CDR3 is TGTGCCAGCAGCTTAGAACGAGGACAGGGGCAGCAGTACTTC.

The chain recombines TRBV6-2 or TRBV6-3 with TRBJ1-2, with 9 bases identical to TRBD1. Trimming at V came to 5 bases and at J to 2 bases, leaving 3 bases not matched to a gene. The CDR3 is 14 residues long. Looked up from germline, CDR1 is MNHEY and CDR2 is SVGEGT. The CDR3 nucleotides are TGTGCCAGCAGTCCCGGGACAGGGAACTATGGCTACACCTTC. Protein product: CASSPGTGNYGYTF.

This clone appeared a few times. The chain uses TRBV2 and TRBJ1-5, with a tentative D call TRBD1 (6 bases). Germline values: CDR1 SNHLY, CDR2 FYNNEI. The CDR3 extends over 15 amino acids. V dropped 8 bases and J dropped 1 base, with 15 bases sitting between them. CDR3 nucleotide sequence: TGTGCCAGCCGGGAGGGCAGGGGAAGCAATCAGCCCCAGCATTTT. It codes for CASREGRGSNQPQHF.

The chain links TRBV7-9 to TRBJ1-5; weak D call: TRBD1 (6 bases). Germline V gene data show CDR1 as SEHNR and CDR2 as FQNEAQ (reference sequence). Deletions cut 1 base from V and 0 bases from J, with 16 bases between. CDR3 length: 18 amino acids. The CDR3 DNA follows: TGTGCCAGCAGCTTAGAGAGGGTGACAGGTTATAGCAATCAGCCCCAGCATTTT. Encoded protein: CASSLERVTGYSNQPQHF.

J is TRBJ2-7 and V is TRBV5-1, with D perhaps matching TRBD1 (6 bases). Between the trimmed V and J ends, which lost 0 bases and 3 bases, there was a span of 13 bases. This CDR3 is built from 15 residues. Germline V lookup: CDR1 SGHRS, CDR2 YFSETQ. The CDR3 here is CASSLAFGQIYEQYV. CDR3 bases: TGCGCCAGCAGCTTGGCTTTCGGACAGATCTACGAGCAGTACGTC.

The chain joins TRBV7-2 to TRBJ1-2; 9 bases agree with TRBD1. CDR3 length equals 16 residues. Germline V gene data show CDR1 as SGHTA and CDR2 as FQGNSA. J lost 5 bases, V lost 2 bases, and 9 bases had no gene match. The CDR3 bases are TGTGCCAGCAGCTTACTCGTTGGACAGGGGCCTTATGGCTACACCTTC. Protein sequence: CASSLLVGQGPYGYTF.

The chain carries TRBV6-6 and TRBJ2-7; 7 bases map to TRBD2. Germline CDR1 reads MNHNY; CDR2 reads SVGAGI (reference sequence). V shed 0 bases and J 2 bases; nucleotides not matched to a gene: 4. This CDR3 is 15 amino acids long. The CDR3 protein is CASSYSGRGAYEQYV. CDR3 nucleotides: TGTGCCAGCAGTTACTCGGGTCGGGGGGCCTACGAGCAGTACGTC.

This chain joins TRBV19 and TRBJ2-4; unclear D gene. This CDR3 comprises 15 residues. Germline V gene lookup returns CDR1 LNHDA and CDR2 SQIVND (reference sequence). V lost 6 bases to trimming and J lost 5 bases, with 17 bases between them. CDR3 region: CASSTMRGNQNIQYF. DNA for the CDR3: TGTGCCAGTAGCACAATGCGAGGAAACCAAAACATTCAGTACTTC.

J is TRBJ2-5 and V is TRBV3-1 (or the pseudogene TRBV3-2), with a possible D match to TRBD2 (6 bases). V was pared by 4 bases and J by 2 bases, with 8 bases between. Germline values: CDR1 LGHDT, CDR2 YNNKEL (reference sequence). The length of the CDR3 is 13 residues. For the CDR3, the DNA is TGTGCCAGCAGCCGCGGACTACAAGAGACCCAGTACTTC. This translates into CASSRGLQETQYF.

The chain is built from TRBV6-4 and TRBJ2-3; 8 nucleotides align to TRBD2. After removal of 4 bases from V and 2 bases from J, the junction contained 5 bases not matched to a gene. The V gene's germline CDR1 is MRHNA and CDR2 SNTAGT. CDR3 length: 15 amino acids. CDR3 sequence: CASSVSGGHTDTQYF. Written as DNA, the CDR3 is TGTGCCAGCAGTGTAAGCGGGGGCCACACAGATACGCAGTATTTT.

On this clone itself: Other DNA sequences in this specimen translate into the identical CDR3. The chain couples TRBV11-1 to TRBJ1-2, with D unresolved. The CDR3 runs to 13 residues. The V gene's germline CDR1 is SGHAT and CDR2 FQDESV (reference sequence). The ends were cut back, 5 bases at V and 0 bases at J, with 7 bases in the middle. CDR3: CASSGRANYGYTF. The CDR3, as DNA: TGTGCCAGCAGCGGGCGGGCTAACTATGGCTACACCTTC.